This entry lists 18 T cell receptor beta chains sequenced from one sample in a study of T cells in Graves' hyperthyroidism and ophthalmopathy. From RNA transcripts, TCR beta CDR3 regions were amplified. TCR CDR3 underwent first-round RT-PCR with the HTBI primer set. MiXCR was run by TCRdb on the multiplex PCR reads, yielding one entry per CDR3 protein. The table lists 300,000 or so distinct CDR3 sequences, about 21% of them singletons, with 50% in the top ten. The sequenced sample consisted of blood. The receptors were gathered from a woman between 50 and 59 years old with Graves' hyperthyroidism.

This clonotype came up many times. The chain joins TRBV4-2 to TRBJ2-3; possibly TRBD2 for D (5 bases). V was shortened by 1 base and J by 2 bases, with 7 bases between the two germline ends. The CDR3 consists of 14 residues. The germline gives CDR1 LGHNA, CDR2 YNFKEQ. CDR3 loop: CASSQGRDTDTQYF. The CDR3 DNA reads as TGTGCCAGCAGCCAAGGACGGGACACAGATACGCAGTATTTT.

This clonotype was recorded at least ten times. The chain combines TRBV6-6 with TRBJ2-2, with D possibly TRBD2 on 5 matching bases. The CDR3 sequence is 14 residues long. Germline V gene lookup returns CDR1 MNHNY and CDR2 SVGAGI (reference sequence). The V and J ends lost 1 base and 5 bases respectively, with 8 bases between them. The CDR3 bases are TGTGCCAGCAGTTACTTTAGCGCAACCGGGGAGCTGTTTTTT. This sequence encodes CASSYFSATGELFF.

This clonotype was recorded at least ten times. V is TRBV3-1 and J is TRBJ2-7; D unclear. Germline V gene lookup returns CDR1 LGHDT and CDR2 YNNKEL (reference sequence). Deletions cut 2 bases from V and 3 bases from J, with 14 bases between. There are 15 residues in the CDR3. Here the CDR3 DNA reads TGTGCCAGCAGCCAACCGGATAGGGCGCGCTACGAGCAGTACTTC. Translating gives CASSQPDRARYEQYF.

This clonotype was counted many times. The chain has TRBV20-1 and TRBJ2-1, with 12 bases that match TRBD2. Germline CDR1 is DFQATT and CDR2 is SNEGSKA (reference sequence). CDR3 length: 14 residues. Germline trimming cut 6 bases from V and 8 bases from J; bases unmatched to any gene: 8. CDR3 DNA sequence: TGCAGTGCAAAGACTAGCGGGAGTATCCATGAGCAGTTCTTC. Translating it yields CSAKTSGSIHEQFF.

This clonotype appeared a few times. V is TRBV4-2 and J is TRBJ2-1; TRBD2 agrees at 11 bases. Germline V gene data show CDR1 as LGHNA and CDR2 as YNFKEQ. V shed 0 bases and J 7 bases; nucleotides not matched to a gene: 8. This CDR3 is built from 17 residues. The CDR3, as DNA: TGTGCCAGCAGCCAAGACCCCCTAGCGGGGGGAAGGAATGAGCAGTTCTTC. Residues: CASSQDPLAGGRNEQFF.

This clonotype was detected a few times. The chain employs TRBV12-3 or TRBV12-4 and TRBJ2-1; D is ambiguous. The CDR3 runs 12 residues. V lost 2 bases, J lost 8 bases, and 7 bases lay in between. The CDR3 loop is CASSLRVYEQFF. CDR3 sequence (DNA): TGTGCCAGCAGTTTAAGGGTTTATGAGCAGTTCTTC.

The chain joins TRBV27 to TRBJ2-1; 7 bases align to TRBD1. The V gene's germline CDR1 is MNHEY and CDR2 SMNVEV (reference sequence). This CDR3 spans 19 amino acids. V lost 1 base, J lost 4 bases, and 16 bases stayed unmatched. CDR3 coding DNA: TGTGCCAGCAGTTTATTTGCGACAGGGTTTAAGAAGGCTTACAATGAGCAGTTCTTC. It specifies CASSLFATGFKKAYNEQFF.

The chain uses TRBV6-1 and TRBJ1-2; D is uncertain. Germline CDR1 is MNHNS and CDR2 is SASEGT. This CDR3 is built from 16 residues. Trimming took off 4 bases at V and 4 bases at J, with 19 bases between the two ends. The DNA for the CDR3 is TGTGCCAGCAGTGCCACCTCCCGAGGACGCCTCTATGGCTACACCTTC. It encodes CASSATSRGRLYGYTF.

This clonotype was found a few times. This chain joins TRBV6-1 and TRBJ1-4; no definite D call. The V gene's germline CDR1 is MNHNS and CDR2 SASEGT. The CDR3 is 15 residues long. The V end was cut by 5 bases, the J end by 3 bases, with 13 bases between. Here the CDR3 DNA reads TGTGCCAGCAGTAAGGAACAGTCAGCTAATGAAAAACTGTTTTTT. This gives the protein CASSKEQSANEKLFF.

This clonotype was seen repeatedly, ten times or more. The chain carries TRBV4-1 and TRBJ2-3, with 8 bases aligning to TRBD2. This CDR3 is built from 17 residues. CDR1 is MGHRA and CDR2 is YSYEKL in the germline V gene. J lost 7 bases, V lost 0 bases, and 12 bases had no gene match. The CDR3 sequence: CASSQEPAGTRMHTQYF. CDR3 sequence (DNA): TGCGCCAGCAGCCAAGAACCCGCCGGGACTAGAATGCATACGCAGTATTTT.

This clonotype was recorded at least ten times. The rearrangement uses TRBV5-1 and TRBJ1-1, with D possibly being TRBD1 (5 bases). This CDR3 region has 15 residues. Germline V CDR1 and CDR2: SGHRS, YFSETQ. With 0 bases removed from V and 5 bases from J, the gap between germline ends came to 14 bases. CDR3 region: CASSLVFGGTTEAFF. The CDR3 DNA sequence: TGCGCCAGCAGCTTGGTTTTCGGGGGTACGACTGAAGCTTTCTTT.

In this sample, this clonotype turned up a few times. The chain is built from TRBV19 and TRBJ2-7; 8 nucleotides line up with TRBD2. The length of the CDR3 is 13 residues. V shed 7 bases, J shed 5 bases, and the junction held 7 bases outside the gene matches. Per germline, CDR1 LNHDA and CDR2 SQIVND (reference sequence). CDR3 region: CASKPSGGNEQYF. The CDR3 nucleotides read TGTGCCAGTAAGCCGAGCGGGGGTAACGAGCAGTACTTC.

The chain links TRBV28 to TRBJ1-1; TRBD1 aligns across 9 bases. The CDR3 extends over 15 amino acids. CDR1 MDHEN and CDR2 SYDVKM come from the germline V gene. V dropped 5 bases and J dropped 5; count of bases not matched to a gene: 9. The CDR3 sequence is CASSPPRQGGTEAFF. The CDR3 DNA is TGTGCCAGCAGTCCTCCCCGACAGGGGGGGACTGAAGCTTTCTTT. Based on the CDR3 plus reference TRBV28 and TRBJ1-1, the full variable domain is DVKVTQSSRYLVKRTGEKVFLECVQDMDHENMFWYRQDPGLGLRLIYFSYDVKMKEKGDIPEGYSVSREKKERFSLILESASTNQTSMYLCASSPPRQGGTEAFFGQGTRLTVV.

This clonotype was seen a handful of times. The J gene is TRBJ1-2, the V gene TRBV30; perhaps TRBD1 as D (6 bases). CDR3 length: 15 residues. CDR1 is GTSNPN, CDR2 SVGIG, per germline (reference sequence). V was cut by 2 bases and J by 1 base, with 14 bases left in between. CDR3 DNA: TGTGCCTGGAGTTACAGGGACACCTATAACTATGGCTACACCTTC. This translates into CAWSYRDTYNYGYTF.

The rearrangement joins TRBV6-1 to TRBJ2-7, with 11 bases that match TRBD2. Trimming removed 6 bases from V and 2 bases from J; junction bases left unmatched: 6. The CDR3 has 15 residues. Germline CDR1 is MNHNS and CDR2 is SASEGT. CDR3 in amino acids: CASRMTSGTTYEQYF. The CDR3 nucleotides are TGTGCCAGCAGGATGACTAGCGGGACGACCTACGAGCAGTACTTC.

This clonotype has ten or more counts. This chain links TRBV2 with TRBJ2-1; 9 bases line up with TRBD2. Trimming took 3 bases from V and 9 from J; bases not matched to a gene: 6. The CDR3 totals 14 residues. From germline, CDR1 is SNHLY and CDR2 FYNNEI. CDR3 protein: CASSETSGRGEQFF. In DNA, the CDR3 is TGTGCCAGCAGTGAGACTAGCGGCAGGGGTGAGCAGTTCTTC.

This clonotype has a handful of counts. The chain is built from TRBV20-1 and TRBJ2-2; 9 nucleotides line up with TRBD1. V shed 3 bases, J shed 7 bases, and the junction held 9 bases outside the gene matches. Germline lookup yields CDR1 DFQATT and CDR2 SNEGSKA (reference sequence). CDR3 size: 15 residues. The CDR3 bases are TGCAGTGCTAGGACGGGGACAGGGAGTTTCGGGGAGCTGTTTTTT. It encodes CSARTGTGSFGELFF.

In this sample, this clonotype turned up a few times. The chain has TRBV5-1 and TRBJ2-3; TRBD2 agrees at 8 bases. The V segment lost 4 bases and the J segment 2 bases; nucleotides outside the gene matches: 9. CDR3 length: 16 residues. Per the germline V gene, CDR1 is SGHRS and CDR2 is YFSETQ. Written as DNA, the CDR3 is TGCGCCAGCAGCAGTAAAGCGGGGGCCACCACAGATACGCAGTATTTT. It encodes CASSSKAGATTDTQYF.